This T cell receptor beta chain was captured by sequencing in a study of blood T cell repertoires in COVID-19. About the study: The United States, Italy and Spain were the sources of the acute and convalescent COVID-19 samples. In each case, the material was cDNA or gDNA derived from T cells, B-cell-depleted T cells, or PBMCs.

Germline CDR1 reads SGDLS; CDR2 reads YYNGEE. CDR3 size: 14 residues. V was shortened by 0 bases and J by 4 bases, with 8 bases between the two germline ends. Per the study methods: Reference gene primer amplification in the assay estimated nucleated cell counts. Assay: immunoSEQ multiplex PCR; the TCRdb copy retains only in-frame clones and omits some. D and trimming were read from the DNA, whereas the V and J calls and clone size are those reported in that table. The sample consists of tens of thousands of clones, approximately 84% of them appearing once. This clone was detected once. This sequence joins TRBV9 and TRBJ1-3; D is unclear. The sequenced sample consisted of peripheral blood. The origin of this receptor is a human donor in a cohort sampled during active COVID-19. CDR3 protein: CASSVAESGNTIYF. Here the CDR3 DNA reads TGTGCCAGCAGCGTAGCTGAGTCCGGAAACACCATATATTTT.